These 19 T cell receptor beta chains share one sample of origin, sequenced in a study of shared clonotypes between healthy human individuals. Here immunoSEQ multiplex PCR was the method, and the copy in TCRdb shows in-frame clones only, minus some. The sample lists roughly 330,000 clones, 74% occurring once. Sequencing input: memory CD4+ T cells sorted from blood. Noted subset: CD45RA-negative fraction. These receptors originate from a man aged 30 to 39 in good health.

V is TRBV10-2 and J is TRBJ2-3, with TRBD2 identical over 9 bases. The germline V gene has CDR1 WSHSY and CDR2 SAAADI. The CDR3 covers 17 residues. V was clipped by 2 bases and J by 3 bases; unmatched bases: 9. The CDR3 nucleotides read TGCGCCAGCAGTGAGGCGGGAGGGAGGGCCGGTACAGATACGCAGTATTTT. This encodes CASSEAGGRAGTDTQYF.

This clone has just a few counts. The rearrangement links TRBV4-2 to TRBJ1-1, with 9 bases aligning to TRBD1. The CDR3 has 14 residues. V lost 4 bases, J lost 1 base, and 1 base stayed unmatched. CDR1 is LGHNA and CDR2 is YNFKEQ in the germline V gene. The CDR3 protein is CASSRGQGNTEAFF. The CDR3 coding sequence is TGTGCCAGCAGCCGGGGACAGGGGAACACTGAAGCTTTCTTT.

The chain links TRBV11-2 to TRBJ2-1, with TRBD2 identical over 7 bases. Germline V gives CDR1 SGHAT, CDR2 FQNNGV. V dropped 2 bases and J dropped 6; count of bases not matched to a gene: 7. This CDR3 comprises 15 residues. Here the CDR3 DNA reads TGTGCCAGCAGCTTAACCCAGCGGGATATCAATGAGCAGTTCTTC. It is translated as CASSLTQRDINEQFF.

The chain carries TRBV7-8 and TRBJ1-6; 8 bases line up with TRBD1. The CDR3 covers 16 residues. V lost 4 bases to trimming and J lost 4 bases; unmatched junction nucleotides: 6. Germline-derived CDR1 and CDR2 are SGHVS and FQNEAQ. The CDR3 DNA reads as TGTGCCAGCAGCTCAAAGACAGGGGCTTATAATTCACCCCTCCACTTT. This sequence encodes CASSSKTGAYNSPLHF.

The genes are TRBV14 and TRBJ2-2; D call uncertain. Per the germline V gene, CDR1 is SGHDN and CDR2 is FVKESK. The CDR3 is 13 residues long. Trimming stripped 4 bases from V and 7 bases from J, with 10 bases between. The CDR3 bases are TGTGCCAGCAGCCTGCCCTTGATCGGGGAGCTGTTTTTT. Translating gives CASSLPLIGELFF.

This rearrangement joins TRBV5-6 to TRBJ2-2; no clear D. The germline V and J ends were trimmed by 1 base and 3 bases, with 10 bases remaining between them. From germline, CDR1 is SGHDT and CDR2 YYEEEE. The CDR3 consists of 15 residues. The CDR3 protein is CASSLIGHDTGELFF. The CDR3, as DNA: TGTGCCAGCAGCTTGATTGGCCACGACACCGGGGAGCTGTTTTTT.

The V gene is TRBV5-1, the J gene TRBJ2-3; the match to TRBD2 covers 8 bases. This CDR3 is built from 14 residues. Trimming cost V 6 bases and J 6 bases; bases outside gene matches: 9. The germline CDR1 and CDR2 sequences are SGHRS and YFSETQ. The DNA of the CDR3 is TGCGCCAGCACCCCGACGGGAGGGGCGGATACGCAGTATTTT. Residues: CASTPTGGADTQYF.

This chain connects TRBV2 to TRBJ2-3; D is uncertain. Germline loops: CDR1 SNHLY, CDR2 FYNNEI. There are 14 residues in the CDR3. With 7 bases removed from V and 0 bases from J, the gap between germline ends came to 11 bases. CDR3 amino acids: CASKRASSTDTQYF. CDR3 nucleotide sequence: TGTGCCAGCAAAAGGGCCTCTAGCACAGATACGCAGTATTTT.

V is TRBV19 and J is TRBJ2-7; TRBD1 agrees at 8 bases. The CDR3 length is 14 residues. The V segment lost 2 bases and the J segment 7 bases; nucleotides outside the gene matches: 7. CDR1 is LNHDA, CDR2 SQIVND, per germline (reference sequence). CDR3 DNA: TGTGCCAGTAGTATACAGGGGGCGGTGAGGGAGCAGTACTTC. It translates to CASSIQGAVREQYF.

V and J are TRBV18 and TRBJ1-1, with TRBD1 as a possible D gene (6 bases). The V gene's germline CDR1 is KGHSH and CDR2 LQKENI. V lost 1 base and J lost 4, with 16 bases in between. The CDR3 sequence is 16 residues long. The CDR3 spells CASSPRAGDPRTEAFF. For the CDR3, the DNA is TGTGCCAGCTCACCACGGGCAGGGGACCCCCGCACTGAAGCTTTCTTT.

V is TRBV2 and J is TRBJ2-2; D is unclear. The CDR3 extends over 14 amino acids. Germline CDR1 and CDR2: SNHLY and FYNNEI. Between the trimmed V and J ends, which lost 1 base and 6 bases, there was a span of 9 bases. The CDR3 DNA follows: TGTGCCAGCAGTGAAGTCGTCATTCCCGGGGAGCTGTTTTTT. Protein: CASSEVVIPGELFF.

Only one count was recorded for this clone. The same CDR3 is also encoded by other DNA sequences in this sample. This rearrangement joins TRBV29-1 to TRBJ2-2; the D gene is possibly TRBD2 (5 bases). Trimming cost V 7 bases and J 4 bases, with 10 bases left between them. CDR3 length: 12 residues. Per germline, CDR1 SQVTM and CDR2 ANQGSEA. The chain's CDR3 is CSAGRGTGELFF. In DNA form, the CDR3 reads TGCAGCGCGGGCCGGGGCACCGGGGAGCTGTTTTTT.

V is TRBV2 and J is TRBJ1-1; no firm D call. The CDR3 length is 13 residues. The V gene lost 10 bases and the J gene lost 1 base, with 13 bases spanning the gap. Germline-derived CDR1 and CDR2 are SNHLY and FYNNEI. As DNA, the CDR3 is TGTGCCACTCTCGGGCCTGAGAACACTGAAGCTTTCTTT. Its translation: CATLGPENTEAFF.

This rearrangement joins TRBV7-9 to TRBJ2-1, with 7 bases that match TRBD2. The V gene end was trimmed by 2 bases and the J gene end by 3 bases; junction bases not matched to a gene: 4. Looked up from germline, CDR1 is SEHNR and CDR2 is FQNEAQ (reference sequence). There are 15 residues in the CDR3. CDR3 nucleotide sequence: TGTGCCAGCAGCTTATACGGGAGGAACTACAATGAGCAGTTCTTC. Translating gives CASSLYGRNYNEQFF.

This rearrangement joins TRBV19 to TRBJ2-7; D remains ambiguous. The V end lost 0 bases, the J end lost 0 bases, and 6 bases lay between the germline ends. The germline gives CDR1 LNHDA, CDR2 SQIVND (reference sequence). The CDR3 has 14 residues. DNA of the CDR3: TGTGCCAGTAGTATAGACAGCGCCTCCTACGAGCAGTACTTC. This gives the protein CASSIDSASYEQYF.

CDR3 sequence reads: CASRGGLAGVHGELFF. CDR3 in DNA: TGTGCCAGCAGAGGGGGACTAGCGGGAGTTCACGGGGAGCTGTTTTTT. The chain recombines TRBV5-4 with TRBJ2-2; 14 nucleotides align to TRBD2. CDR1 and CDR2 from the germline V gene are SGHNT and YYREEE (reference sequence). The CDR3 loop spans 16 amino acids. V was pared by 5 bases and J by 7 bases, with 7 bases of the junction left unmatched.

The chain recombines TRBV5-1 with TRBJ2-1; 9 bases line up with TRBD2. Trimming cost V 7 bases and J 1 base; bases outside gene matches: 3. This CDR3 has 14 residues. Germline lookup yields CDR1 SGHRS and CDR2 YFSETQ. DNA of the CDR3: TGCGCCAGCGGTAGCGGGAGTTCCTACAATGAGCAGTTCTTC. This gives the protein CASGSGSSYNEQFF.

This chain joins TRBV4-3 and TRBJ2-7, with 10 nucleotides matching TRBD1. The ends lost 1 base at V and 5 bases at J; junction bases unmatched: 11. CDR1 and CDR2 from the germline V gene are LGHNA and YSLEER. The CDR3 is made up of 17 amino acids. The CDR3 DNA sequence: TGCGCCAGCAGCCAAGCACAGGGGGGACAGGGGAGGAACGAGCAGTACTTC. Translating gives CASSQAQGGQGRNEQYF.

This sequence joins TRBV5-4 and TRBJ2-7, with D possibly TRBD2 on 5 matching bases. CDR3 length equals 13 residues. The V end was cut by 0 bases, the J end by 6 bases, with 10 bases between. Germline lookup yields CDR1 SGHNT and CDR2 YYREEE (reference sequence). The chain's CDR3 is CASSLASLGEQYF. CDR3 DNA sequence: TGTGCCAGCAGCTTGGCTAGCCTGGGCGAGCAGTACTTC.